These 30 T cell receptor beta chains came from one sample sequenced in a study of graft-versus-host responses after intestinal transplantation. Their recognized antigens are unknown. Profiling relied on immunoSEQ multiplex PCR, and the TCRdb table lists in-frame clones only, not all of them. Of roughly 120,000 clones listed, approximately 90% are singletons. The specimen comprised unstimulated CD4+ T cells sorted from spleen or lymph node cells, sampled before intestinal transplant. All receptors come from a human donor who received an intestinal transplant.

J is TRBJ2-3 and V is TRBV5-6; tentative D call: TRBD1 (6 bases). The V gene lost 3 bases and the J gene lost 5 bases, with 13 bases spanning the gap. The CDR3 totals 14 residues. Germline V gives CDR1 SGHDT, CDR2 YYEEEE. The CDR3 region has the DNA TGTGCCAGCAGCTGGGGATCAGGGGTAGATACGCAGTATTTT. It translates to CASSWGSGVDTQYF.

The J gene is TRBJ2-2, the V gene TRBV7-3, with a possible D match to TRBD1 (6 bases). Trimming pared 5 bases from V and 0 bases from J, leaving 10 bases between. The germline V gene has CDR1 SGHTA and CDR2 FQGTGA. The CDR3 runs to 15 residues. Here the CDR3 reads CASSQQGPNTGELFF. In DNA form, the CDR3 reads TGTGCCAGCAGCCAACAGGGCCCGAACACCGGGGAGCTGTTTTTT.

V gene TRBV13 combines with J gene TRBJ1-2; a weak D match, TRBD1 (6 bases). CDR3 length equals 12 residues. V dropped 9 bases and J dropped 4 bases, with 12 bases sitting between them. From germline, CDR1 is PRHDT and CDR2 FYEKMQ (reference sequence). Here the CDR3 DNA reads TGTGCCAGTTCCGGGACAAGCTATGGCTACACCTTC. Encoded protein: CASSGTSYGYTF.

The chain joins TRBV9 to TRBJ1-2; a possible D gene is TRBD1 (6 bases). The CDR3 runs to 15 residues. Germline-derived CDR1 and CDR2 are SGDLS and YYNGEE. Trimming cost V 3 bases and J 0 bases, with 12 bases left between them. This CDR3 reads CASSAQGPPNYGYTF. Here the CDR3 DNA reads TGTGCCAGCAGCGCGCAGGGGCCCCCTAACTATGGCTACACCTTC.

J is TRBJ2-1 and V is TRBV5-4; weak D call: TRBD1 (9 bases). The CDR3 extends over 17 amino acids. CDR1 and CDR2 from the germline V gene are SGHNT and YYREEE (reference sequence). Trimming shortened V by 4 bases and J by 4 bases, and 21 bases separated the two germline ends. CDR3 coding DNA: TGTGCCAGCAGCCCAAAACGGGGGGGGACAGGGTACAATGAGCAGTTCTTC. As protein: CASSPKRGGTGYNEQFF.

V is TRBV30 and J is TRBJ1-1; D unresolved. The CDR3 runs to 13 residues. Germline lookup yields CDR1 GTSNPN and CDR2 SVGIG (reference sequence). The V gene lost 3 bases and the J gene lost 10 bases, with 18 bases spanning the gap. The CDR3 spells CAWSHFHLGGAFF. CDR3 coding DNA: TGTGCCTGGAGCCATTTCCACCTCGGCGGAGCTTTCTTT.

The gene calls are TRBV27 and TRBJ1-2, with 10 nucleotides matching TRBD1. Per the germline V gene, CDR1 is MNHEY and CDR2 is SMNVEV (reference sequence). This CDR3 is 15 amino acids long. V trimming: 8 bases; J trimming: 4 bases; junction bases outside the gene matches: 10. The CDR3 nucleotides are TGTGCCAGCGGGAGAACGGGACAGGGGCTCTATGGCTACACCTTC. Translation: CASGRTGQGLYGYTF.

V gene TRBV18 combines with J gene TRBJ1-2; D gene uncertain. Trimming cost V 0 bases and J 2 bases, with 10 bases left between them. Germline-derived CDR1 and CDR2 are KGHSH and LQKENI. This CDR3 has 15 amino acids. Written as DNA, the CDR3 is TGTGCCAGCTCACCACCCGGAGGGTTCAACTATGGCTACACCTTC. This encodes CASSPPGGFNYGYTF.

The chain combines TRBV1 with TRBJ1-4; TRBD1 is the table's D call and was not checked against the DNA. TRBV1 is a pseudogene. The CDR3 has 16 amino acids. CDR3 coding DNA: TGCACCAGCAGCCAAGAGTTCGACAGACCTAATGAAAAACTGTTTTTT. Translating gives CTSSQEFDRPNEKLFF.

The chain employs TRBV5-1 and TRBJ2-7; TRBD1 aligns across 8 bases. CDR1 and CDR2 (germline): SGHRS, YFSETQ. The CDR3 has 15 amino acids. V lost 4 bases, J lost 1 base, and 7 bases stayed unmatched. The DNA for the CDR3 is TGCGCCAGCAGCGTCATGACAGGGGAATCCTACGAGCAGTACTTC. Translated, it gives CASSVMTGESYEQYF. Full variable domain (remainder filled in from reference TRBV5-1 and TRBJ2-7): KAGVTQTPRYLIKTRGQQVTLSCSPISGHRSVSWYQQTPGQGLQFLFEYFSETQRNKGNFPGRFSGRQFSNSRSEMNVSTLELGDSALYLCASSVMTGESYEQYFGPGTRLTVT.

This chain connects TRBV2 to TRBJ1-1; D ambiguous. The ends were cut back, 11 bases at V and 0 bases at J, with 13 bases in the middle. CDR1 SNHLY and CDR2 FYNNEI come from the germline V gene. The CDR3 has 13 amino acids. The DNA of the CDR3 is TGTGCCGAACGGAGGGAAGTGAACACTGAAGCTTTCTTT. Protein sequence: CAERREVNTEAFF.

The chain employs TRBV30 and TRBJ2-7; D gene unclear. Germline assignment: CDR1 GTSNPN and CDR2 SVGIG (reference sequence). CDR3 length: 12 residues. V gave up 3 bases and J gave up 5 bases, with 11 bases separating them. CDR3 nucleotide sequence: TGTGCCTGGAGCCTGCTAGTCCACGAGCAGTACTTC. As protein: CAWSLLVHEQYF.

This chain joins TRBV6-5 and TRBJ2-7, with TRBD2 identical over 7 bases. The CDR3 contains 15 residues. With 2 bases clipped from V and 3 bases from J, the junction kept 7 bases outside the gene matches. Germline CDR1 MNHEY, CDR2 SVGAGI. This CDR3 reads CASSYRPSGNYEQYF. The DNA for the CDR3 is TGTGCCAGCAGTTACCGACCTAGCGGAAACTACGAGCAGTACTTC.

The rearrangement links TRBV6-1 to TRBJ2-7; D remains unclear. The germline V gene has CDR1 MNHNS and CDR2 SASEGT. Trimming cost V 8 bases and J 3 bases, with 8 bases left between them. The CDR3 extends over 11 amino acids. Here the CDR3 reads CASGEIYEQYF. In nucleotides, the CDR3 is TGTGCCAGCGGAGAGATCTACGAGCAGTACTTC.

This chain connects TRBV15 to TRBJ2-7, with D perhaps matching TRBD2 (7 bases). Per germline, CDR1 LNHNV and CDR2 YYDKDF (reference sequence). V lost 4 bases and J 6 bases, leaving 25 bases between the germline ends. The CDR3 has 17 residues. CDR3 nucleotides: TGTGCCACCAGCAAGTTTTTTATGGGGGGGGGCATAAGCGAGCAGTACTTC. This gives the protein CATSKFFMGGGISEQYF.

For the CDR3, the DNA is TGTGCCAGCAGTGAGTGGGGGGTGGACACTGAAGCTTTCTTT. Translating gives CASSEWGVDTEAFF. This chain joins TRBV2 and TRBJ1-1, with D possibly being TRBD1 (5 bases). From germline, CDR1 is SNHLY and CDR2 FYNNEI. This CDR3 comprises 14 residues. Trimming cost V 3 bases and J 3 bases, with 11 bases left between them.

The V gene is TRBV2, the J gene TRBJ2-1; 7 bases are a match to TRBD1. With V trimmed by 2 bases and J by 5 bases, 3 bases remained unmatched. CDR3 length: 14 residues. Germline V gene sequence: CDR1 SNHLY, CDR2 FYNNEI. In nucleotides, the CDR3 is TGTGCCAGCAGTGAACGGACAGGCCACAATGAGCAGTTCTTC. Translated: CASSERTGHNEQFF.

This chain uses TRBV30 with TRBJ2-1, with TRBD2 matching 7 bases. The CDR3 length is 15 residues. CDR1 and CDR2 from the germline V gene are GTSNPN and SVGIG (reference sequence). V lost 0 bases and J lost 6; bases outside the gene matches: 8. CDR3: CAWSVGGRPVNEQFF. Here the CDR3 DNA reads TGTGCCTGGAGTGTCGGCGGGAGACCAGTCAATGAGCAGTTCTTC. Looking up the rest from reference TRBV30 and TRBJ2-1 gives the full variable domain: SQTIHQWPATLVQPVGSPLSLECTVEGTSNPNLYWYRQAAGRGLQLLFYSVGIGQISSEVPQNLSASRPQDRQFILSSKKLLLSDSGFYLCAWSVGGRPVNEQFFGPGTRLTVL.

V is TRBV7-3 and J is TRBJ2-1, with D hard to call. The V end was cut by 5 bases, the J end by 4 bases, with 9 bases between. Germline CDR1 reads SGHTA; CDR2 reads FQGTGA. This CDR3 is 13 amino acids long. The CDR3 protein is CASSPGIYNEQFF. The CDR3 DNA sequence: TGTGCCAGCAGCCCAGGTATATACAATGAGCAGTTCTTC.

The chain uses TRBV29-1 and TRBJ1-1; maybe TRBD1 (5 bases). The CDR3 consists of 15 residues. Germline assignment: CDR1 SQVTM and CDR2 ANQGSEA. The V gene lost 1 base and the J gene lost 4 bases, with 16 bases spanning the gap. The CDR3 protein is CSVEVAGRESTEAFF. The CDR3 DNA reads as TGCAGCGTTGAAGTAGCAGGGAGGGAGAGCACTGAAGCTTTCTTT.

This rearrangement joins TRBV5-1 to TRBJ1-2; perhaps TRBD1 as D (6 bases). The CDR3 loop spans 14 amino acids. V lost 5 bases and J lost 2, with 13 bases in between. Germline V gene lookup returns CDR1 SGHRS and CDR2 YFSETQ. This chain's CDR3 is CASRGGAQNYGYTF. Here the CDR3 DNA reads TGCGCCAGCAGGGGGGGGGCCCAAAACTATGGCTACACCTTC.

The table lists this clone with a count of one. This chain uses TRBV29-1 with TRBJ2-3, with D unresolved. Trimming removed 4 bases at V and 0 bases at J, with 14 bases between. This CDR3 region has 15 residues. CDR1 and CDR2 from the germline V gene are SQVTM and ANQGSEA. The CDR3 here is CSVGLNSQSTDTQYF. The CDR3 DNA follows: TGCAGCGTTGGGTTGAATAGCCAGAGCACAGATACGCAGTATTTT.

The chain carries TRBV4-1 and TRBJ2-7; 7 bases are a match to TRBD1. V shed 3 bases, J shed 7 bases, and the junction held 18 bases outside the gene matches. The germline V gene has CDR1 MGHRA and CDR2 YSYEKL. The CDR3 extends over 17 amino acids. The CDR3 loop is CASSQRNLEGALREQYF. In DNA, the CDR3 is TGCGCCAGCAGCCAGCGCAACCTTGAGGGGGCGCTTCGGGAGCAGTACTTC.

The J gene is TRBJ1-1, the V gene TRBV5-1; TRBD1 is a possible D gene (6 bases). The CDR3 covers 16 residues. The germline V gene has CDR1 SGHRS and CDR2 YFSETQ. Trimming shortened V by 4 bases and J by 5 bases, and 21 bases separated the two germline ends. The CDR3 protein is CASSHGVAGAGTEAFF. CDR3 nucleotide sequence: TGCGCCAGCAGCCATGGGGTAGCAGGGGCAGGGACTGAAGCTTTCTTT.

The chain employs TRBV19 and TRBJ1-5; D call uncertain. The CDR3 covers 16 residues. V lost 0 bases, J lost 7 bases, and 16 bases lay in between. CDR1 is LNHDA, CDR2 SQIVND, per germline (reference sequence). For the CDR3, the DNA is TGTGCCAGTAGTATAGAGGGTATTCGGGTTCAGCAGCCCCAGCATTTT. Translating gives CASSIEGIRVQQPQHF.

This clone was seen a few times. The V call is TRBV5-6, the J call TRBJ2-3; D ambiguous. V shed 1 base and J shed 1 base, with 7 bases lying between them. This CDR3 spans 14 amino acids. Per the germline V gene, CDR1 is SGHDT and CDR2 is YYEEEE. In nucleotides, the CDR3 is TGTGCCAGCAGCTTGTACAGACGCACAGATACGCAGTATTTT. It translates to CASSLYRRTDTQYF.

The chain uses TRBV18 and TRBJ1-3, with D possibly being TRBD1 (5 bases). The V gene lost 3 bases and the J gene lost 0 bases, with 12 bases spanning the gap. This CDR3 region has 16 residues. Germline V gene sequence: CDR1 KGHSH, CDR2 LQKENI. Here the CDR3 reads CASSPYPGNSGNTIYF. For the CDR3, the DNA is TGTGCCAGCTCACCGTACCCAGGGAACTCTGGAAACACCATATATTTT.

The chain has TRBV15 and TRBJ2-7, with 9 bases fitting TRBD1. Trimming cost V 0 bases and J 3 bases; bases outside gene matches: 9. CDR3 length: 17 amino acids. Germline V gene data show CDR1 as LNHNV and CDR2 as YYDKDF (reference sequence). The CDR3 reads CATSRDLKGQGLYEQYF. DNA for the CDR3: TGTGCCACCAGCAGAGATCTAAAGGGACAGGGTCTCTACGAGCAGTACTTC.

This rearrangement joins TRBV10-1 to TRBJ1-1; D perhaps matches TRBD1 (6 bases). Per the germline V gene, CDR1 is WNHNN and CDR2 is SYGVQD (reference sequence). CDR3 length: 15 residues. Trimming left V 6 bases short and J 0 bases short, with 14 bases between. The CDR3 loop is CASSPFGQMNTEAFF. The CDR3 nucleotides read TGCGCCAGCAGCCCATTCGGACAGATGAACACTGAAGCTTTCTTT.

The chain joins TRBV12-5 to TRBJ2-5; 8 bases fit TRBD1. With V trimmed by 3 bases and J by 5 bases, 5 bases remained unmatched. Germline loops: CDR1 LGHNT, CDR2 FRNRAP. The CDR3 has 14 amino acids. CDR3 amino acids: CASGFGTGQETQYF. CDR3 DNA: TGTGCTAGTGGTTTTGGGACAGGACAGGAGACCCAGTACTTC.